The 26 T cell receptor beta chains below were found in one sample sequenced in a study of regulatory T cells in long-lasting Graves disease. Time point in this sample: persistent/refractory GD, antithyroid drugs over 5 years with positive TRAb. After RNA was extracted from PBMCs, the TCR library was made from it. CDR3 regions were amplified by Arm-PCR using iRepertoire HTBI primers to build TCR beta libraries. TCRdb fed the multiplex PCR reads into MiXCR, producing one record per CDR3 protein. The sample holds around 450,000 distinct CDR3 sequences, under 25% seen once. The sample was peripheral blood mononuclear cells (PBMCs), taken when the disease was refractory, from a patient treated with antithyroid drugs. Receptors were obtained from a female donor with Graves disease.

This clonotype was observed many times. This rearrangement joins TRBV5-1 to TRBJ1-2; 8 bases are a match to TRBD1. Germline CDR1 and CDR2: SGHRS and YFSETQ. The CDR3 sequence is 15 residues long. Losses at the gene ends were 4 bases for V and 1 base for J; bases not matched to a gene: 6. The CDR3 sequence is CASSERTGGNYGYTF. As DNA, the CDR3 is TGCGCCAGCAGCGAACGTACAGGGGGTAACTATGGCTACACCTTC.

This clonotype has just a few counts. The V call is TRBV6-9, the J call TRBJ2-7; a possible D gene is TRBD1 (7 bases). The ends were cut back, 2 bases at V and 4 bases at J, with 15 bases in the middle. CDR1 is MNHGY, CDR2 SVAAGI, per germline. The length of the CDR3 is 15 residues. DNA of the CDR3: TGTGCCAGCAGTTATGAAGGCAGGGGGAGGTACGAGCAGTACTTC. Translating gives CASSYEGRGRYEQYF.

The chain uses TRBV7-9 and TRBJ1-5; 8 positions match TRBD1. The V gene end was trimmed by 4 bases and the J gene end by 6 bases; junction bases not matched to a gene: 11. This CDR3 has 16 residues. Germline loops: CDR1 SEHNR, CDR2 FQNEAQ (reference sequence). CDR3 residues: CASSSRTGSIGQPQHF. The CDR3 DNA reads as TGTGCCAGCAGCTCCCGGACAGGGTCAATAGGTCAGCCCCAGCATTTT.

Comments on this clonotype: A much larger clone lies a single base off, so this may be a read error. The rearrangement joins TRBV19 to TRBJ2-7; 7 positions match TRBD1. This CDR3 region has 15 residues. Germline V gives CDR1 LNHDA, CDR2 SQIVND (reference sequence). The CDR3 DNA is TGTGCCAGTAGTACCCTGACAGGGCTGGGCTACGAGCAGCACTTC. Its translation: CASSTLTGLGYEQHF.

The genes are TRBV7-9 and TRBJ2-5; D is ambiguous. Trimming shortened V by 8 bases and J by 2 bases, and 12 bases separated the two germline ends. In germline, CDR1 is SEHNR, CDR2 FQNEAQ (reference sequence). This CDR3 is built from 13 residues. CDR3 protein: CASGSSTQETQYF. The CDR3 nucleotides are TGTGCCAGCGGGTCATCGACACAAGAGACCCAGTACTTC.

This clonotype has a single count. This likely stems from a read error, as it lies one base from a far larger clone. For the CDR3, the DNA is TGTGCCAGCACTGGGACAGAGAACACTGAAGCTTTCTTT. As protein: CASTGTENTEAFF. The gene calls are TRBV6-1 and TRBJ1-1; 7 bases match TRBD1. V gave up 7 bases and J gave up 1 base; unmatched junction bases: 3. This CDR3 region has 13 residues. Germline loops: CDR1 MNHNS, CDR2 SASEGT.

The chain couples TRBV27 to TRBJ2-1, with unresolved D. V lost 5 bases and J lost 4, with 15 bases in between. Germline CDR1 is MNHEY and CDR2 is SMNVEV (reference sequence). The CDR3 runs 15 residues. The CDR3 here is CASSRLPGRYNEQFF. Written as DNA, the CDR3 is TGTGCCAGCAGTAGACTCCCCGGCAGGTACAATGAGCAGTTCTTC.

The chain employs TRBV19 and TRBJ1-4; D perhaps matches TRBD1 (5 bases). Trimming removed 9 bases at V and 8 bases at J, with 19 bases between. Germline V lookup: CDR1 LNHDA, CDR2 SQIVND (reference sequence). This CDR3 is built from 14 residues. As DNA, the CDR3 is TGTGCCAGCCGGGCGGCACCGGGGCGAGAAAAACTGTTTTTT. Protein: CASRAAPGREKLFF.

This chain connects TRBV6-5 to TRBJ2-3; D unclear. Trimming cost V 0 bases and J 2 bases, with 6 bases left between them. Germline V gene sequence: CDR1 MNHEY, CDR2 SVGAGI. This CDR3 has 14 residues. The CDR3 region is CASSYSPITDTQYF. CDR3 DNA: TGTGCCAGCAGTTACTCACCGATCACAGATACGCAGTATTTT.

The V gene is TRBV20-1, the J gene TRBJ1-1, with TRBD1 matching 7 bases. With V trimmed by 5 bases and J by 1 base, 4 bases remained unmatched. CDR1 is DFQATT and CDR2 is SNEGSKA in the germline V gene (reference sequence). The CDR3 loop spans 13 amino acids. The CDR3 DNA follows: TGCAGTGCTGAACAGGGGTGGAACACTGAAGCTTTCTTT. Protein: CSAEQGWNTEAFF.

This clonotype was observed a few times. V gene TRBV28 combines with J gene TRBJ1-6; D ambiguous. The CDR3 is 15 residues long. Germline V gene data show CDR1 as MDHEN and CDR2 as SYDVKM. Trimming removed 1 base from V and 7 bases from J, with 11 bases in between. The CDR3 is CASSLYTPWNSPLHF. DNA of the CDR3: TGTGCCAGCAGTTTATACACCCCTTGGAATTCACCCCTCCACTTT.

This chain links TRBV9 with TRBJ2-7, with 11 bases identical to TRBD2. This CDR3 comprises 15 residues. Germline-derived CDR1 and CDR2 are SGDLS and YYNGEE. V lost 0 bases, J lost 3 bases, and 2 bases stayed unmatched. DNA of the CDR3: TGTGCCAGCAGCGTAGGGGGGACTAGCGGCTACGAGCAGTACTTC. Protein product: CASSVGGTSGYEQYF. Together with reference TRBV9 and TRBJ2-7, the CDR3 gives the full variable domain: DSGVTQTPKHLITATGQRVTLRCSPRSGDLSVYWYQQSLDQGLQFLIQYYNGEERAKGNILERFSAQQFPDLHSELNLSSLELGDSALYFCASSVGGTSGYEQYFGPGTRLTVT.

There are a few counts of this clonotype. This chain links TRBV19 with TRBJ1-1; the D is unclear. Trimming shortened V by 3 bases and J by 6 bases, and 8 bases separated the two germline ends. Germline V gene data show CDR1 as LNHDA and CDR2 as SQIVND (reference sequence). This CDR3 comprises 12 residues. The DNA of the CDR3 is TGTGCCAGTAGTATGGGCGACCCTGAAGCTTTCTTT. Translated: CASSMGDPEAFF.

This clonotype was found a few times. The chain carries TRBV20-1 and TRBJ2-7; TRBD1 aligns across 8 bases. Germline V CDR1 and CDR2: DFQATT, SNEGSKA (reference sequence). The CDR3 covers 16 residues. Trimming at V came to 0 bases and at J to 7 bases, leaving 14 bases not matched to a gene. CDR3 DNA: TGCAGTGCTAGAGATTTAAATTTTCAGGGGGCGAGTGAGCAGTACTTC. This codes for CSARDLNFQGASEQYF.

The chain combines TRBV20-1 with TRBJ2-2; D is unclear. V lost 6 bases, J lost 4 bases, and 18 bases lay in between. Germline V gene sequence: CDR1 DFQATT, CDR2 SNEGSKA (reference sequence). This CDR3 is built from 15 residues. CDR3 nucleotide sequence: TGCAGTGCCCCACCACCCGTGGCGGTCACCGGGGAGCTGTTTTTT. It yields the protein CSAPPPVAVTGELFF.

J is TRBJ2-3 and V is TRBV20-1, with D tentatively TRBD1 or TRBD2 (5 bases each). The CDR3 is 16 residues long. V was trimmed by 1 base and J by 4 bases, leaving 18 bases between them. Germline V CDR1 and CDR2: DFQATT, SNEGSKA (reference sequence). In nucleotides, the CDR3 is TGCAGTGCTAGAGCCCGGGACGCACCCCGCGCAGATACGCAGTATTTT. Its translation is CSARARDAPRADTQYF.

The V gene is TRBV6-1, the J gene TRBJ2-5, with TRBD1 as a possible D gene (6 bases). Trimming took 6 bases from V and 5 from J, leaving 25 bases between them. Per germline, CDR1 MNHNS and CDR2 SASEGT. The CDR3 extends over 17 amino acids. In DNA form, the CDR3 reads TGTGCCAGCAGAACCTACGGGACACGCTTTTCGGCGGAGACCCAGTACTTC. Amino acid sequence: CASRTYGTRFSAETQYF.

This clonotype was detected many times. This sequence joins TRBV28 and TRBJ1-1; a possible D gene is TRBD1 (5 bases). The CDR3 length is 12 residues. From germline, CDR1 is MDHEN and CDR2 SYDVKM. With 3 bases removed from V and 9 bases from J, the gap between germline ends came to 11 bases. The CDR3 DNA sequence: TGTGCCAGCAGTTTCTCCCCGGGGCAAGCTTTCTTT. Encoded protein: CASSFSPGQAFF.

This clonotype was detected only a few times. The rearrangement joins TRBV19 to TRBJ2-7; D might be TRBD2 (5 bases). CDR1 and CDR2 (germline): LNHDA, SQIVND (reference sequence). The V end was cut by 3 bases, the J end by 5 bases, with 17 bases between. The CDR3 covers 15 residues. Written as DNA, the CDR3 is TGTGCCAGTAGTATTACCCCGGGTCTGGAGGACGAGCAGTACTTC. Translated: CASSITPGLEDEQYF.

The V gene is TRBV27, the J gene TRBJ2-3; TRBD2 matches at 10 bases. The CDR3 totals 15 residues. V dropped 3 bases and J dropped 3; count of bases not matched to a gene: 3. The germline V gene has CDR1 MNHEY and CDR2 SMNVEV (reference sequence). The CDR3 protein is CASSLATSGTDTQYF. The CDR3 DNA is TGTGCCAGCAGTTTGGCGACTAGCGGGACAGATACGCAGTATTTT.

The chain couples TRBV2 to TRBJ1-2; 9 nucleotides match TRBD1. The CDR3 is made up of 14 amino acids. V was pared by 6 bases and J by 4 bases, with 6 bases of the junction left unmatched. In germline, CDR1 is SNHLY, CDR2 FYNNEI. This CDR3 is CASRGQGLLYGYTF. The CDR3 bases are TGTGCCAGCAGGGGACAGGGACTGCTCTATGGCTACACCTTC.

This clonotype has more than one count but fewer than ten. CDR3 nucleotide sequence: TGCAGTGCTAAGACAGCGGGGAACACCGGGGAGCTGTTTTTT. It is translated as CSAKTAGNTGELFF. The chain is built from TRBV20-1 and TRBJ2-2, with D maybe TRBD2 (6 bases). V gave up 4 bases and J gave up 1 base, with 10 bases separating them. The CDR3 extends over 14 amino acids. Germline V gene sequence: CDR1 DFQATT, CDR2 SNEGSKA (reference sequence).

Concerning this clonotype: No conserved phenylalanine or tryptophan is present at the end of the CDR3, so a read error is the likely explanation. This rearrangement joins TRBV28 to TRBJ1-5; 9 bases align to TRBD1. Per germline, CDR1 MDHEN and CDR2 SYDVKM. This CDR3 comprises 14 residues. With 6 bases clipped from V and 4 bases from J, the junction kept 4 bases outside the gene matches. In nucleotides, the CDR3 is TGTGCCAGCAGCCCGGGACAGGGTAATCAGCCCCAGCATGTT. Its protein is CASSPGQGNQPQHV.

This clonotype was seen repeatedly, ten times or more. V is TRBV12-5 and J is TRBJ2-7; 10 bases are a match to TRBD1. CDR3 length: 15 residues. The V segment lost 0 bases and the J segment 7 bases; nucleotides outside the gene matches: 6. Germline lookup yields CDR1 LGHNT and CDR2 FRNRAP. This chain's CDR3 is CASGLVLGTGVEQYF. Here the CDR3 DNA reads TGTGCTAGTGGTTTGGTACTGGGGACAGGGGTTGAGCAGTACTTC. The full variable domain, completed using reference TRBV12-5 and TRBJ2-7, is DARVTQTPRHKVTEMGQEVTMRCQPILGHNTVFWYRQTMMQGLELLAYFRNRAPLDDSGMPKDRFSAEMPDATLATLKIQPSEPRDSAVYFCASGLVLGTGVEQYFGPGTRLTVT.

V and J are TRBV2 and TRBJ2-1; 10 bases line up with TRBD2. The junction had 1 base not matched to a gene; V was cut back by 7 bases and J by 4 bases. This CDR3 has 13 amino acids. Germline V gene sequence: CDR1 SNHLY, CDR2 FYNNEI. The CDR3 reads CASTSGSYNEQFF. The DNA for the CDR3 is TGTGCCAGCACTAGCGGGAGTTACAATGAGCAGTTCTTC.

The genes are TRBV4-1 and TRBJ2-7, with D hard to call. Looked up from germline, CDR1 is MGHRA and CDR2 is YSYEKL. The CDR3 is 13 residues long. Trimming took off 1 base at V and 2 bases at J, with 6 bases between the two ends. CDR3 in amino acids: CASSQGLPYEQYF. The CDR3 DNA reads as TGCGCCAGCAGCCAAGGTTTACCCTACGAGCAGTACTTC.